This TCR beta chain was recovered during a study of blood T cell repertoires in COVID-19. CDR1 is LNHDA, CDR2 SQIVND, per germline (reference sequence). V shed 6 bases and J 2 bases; nucleotides not matched to a gene: 7. The CDR3 is made up of 15 amino acids. TCRdb's table, derived via immunoSEQ multiplex PCR, lists solely in-frame clones and lacks some. The data hold about 240,000 clones, with around 79% observed a single time. The chain links TRBV19 to TRBJ1-3, with TRBD1 matching over 7 bases. Sequenced: peripheral blood. The sequence came from a woman older than 75 with acute or convalescent COVID-19. DNA for the CDR3: TGTGCCAGTAGCCAACCACAGGGGACTGGAAACACCATATATTTT. Translating it yields CASSQPQGTGNTIYF.